This record concerns one T cell receptor beta chain sequence. Sequencing was performed with immunoSEQ multiplex PCR; in TCRdb, only in-frame clones are kept and a portion is missing. The data hold hundreds of thousands of clones, with about 90% observed a single time. The CDR3 consists of 13 residues. V lost 0 bases to trimming and J lost 5 bases, with 7 bases between them. CDR1 is KGHSH and CDR2 is LQKENI in the germline V gene. The data originate from a study of cytomegalovirus exposure and HLA in healthy donors. Whole-study context: According to later analysis, the same platform produced the 120 or so validation and 666 first-cohort repertoires.

The sequencing input was PBMCs. The rearrangement links TRBV18 to TRBJ1-2, with a possible D match to TRBD1 (6 bases). The source is a man younger than 35 in good health and CMV-seropositive. This CDR3 is CASSPPGGYGYTF. The CDR3 DNA follows: TGTGCCAGCTCACCACCAGGGGGGTATGGCTACACCTTC.